The 7 T cell receptor beta chains listed next were all sequenced from one sample in a study of shared clonotypes between healthy human individuals. Sequencing used immunoSEQ multiplex PCR; TCRdb keeps in-frame clones, though not all of them. The sample carries over a million clones, about 74% recorded once. Specimen: memory CD4+ T cells sorted from blood. The subset denotes: CD45RA-negative fraction. These receptors were taken from a man younger than 35 in good health.

The J gene is TRBJ2-1, the V gene TRBV7-9; 9 bases are shared with TRBD1. Losses at the gene ends were 11 bases for V and 4 bases for J; bases not matched to a gene: 15. The germline V gene has CDR1 SEHNR and CDR2 FQNEAQ (reference sequence). CDR3 size: 16 residues. CDR3 protein: CAGESGQGKWYNEQFF. CDR3 bases: TGTGCCGGAGAAAGCGGACAGGGGAAGTGGTACAATGAGCAGTTCTTC.

The chain has TRBV27 and TRBJ2-5, with 10 bases lining up with TRBD2. J was trimmed by 7 bases and V by 4 bases; bases with no gene match: 12. CDR3 length: 16 residues. Germline CDR1 is MNHEY and CDR2 is SMNVEV (reference sequence). The CDR3 spells CASSSRRIAGGGTQYF. Written as DNA, the CDR3 is TGTGCCAGCAGTTCACGTAGGATAGCGGGAGGTGGGACCCAGTACTTC.

Concerning this clone itself: Other DNA sequences in the same sample also yield this CDR3. The chain is built from TRBV2 and TRBJ1-3; no clear D gene. The CDR3 sequence is 13 residues long. Germline V lookup: CDR1 SNHLY, CDR2 FYNNEI. The V and J ends lost 4 bases and 0 bases respectively, with 4 bases between them. CDR3 coding DNA: TGTGCCAGCAGTGGGAACTCTGGAAACACCATATATTTT. Translating it yields CASSGNSGNTIYF.

This clone has just a few counts. J is TRBJ1-3 and V is TRBV7-2, with 8 bases lining up with TRBD1. CDR3 length: 15 amino acids. Germline V gives CDR1 SGHTA, CDR2 FQGNSA. Trimming at V came to 3 bases and at J to 4 bases, leaving 5 bases not matched to a gene. The CDR3 loop is CASSFPGGRGNTIYF. The CDR3 DNA follows: TGTGCCAGCAGCTTTCCAGGGGGCAGGGGAAACACCATATATTTT.

The V call is TRBV30, the J call TRBJ2-1; TRBD2 agrees at 11 bases. V gave up 5 bases and J gave up 7 bases; unmatched junction bases: 4. From germline, CDR1 is GTSNPN and CDR2 SVGIG (reference sequence). The CDR3 contains 13 residues. For the CDR3, the DNA is TGTGCCTGGGCGGGACTAGCGGTTAATGAGCAGTTCTTC. Translated, it gives CAWAGLAVNEQFF.

In this sample, this clone turned up a few times. This sequence joins TRBV29-1 and TRBJ1-1; D call uncertain. The CDR3 totals 12 residues. Trimming removed 4 bases at V and 5 bases at J, with 11 bases between. Germline CDR1 reads SQVTM; CDR2 reads ANQGSEA. The CDR3 DNA sequence: TGCAGCGTTGCGGGGAGGTGGACTGAAGCTTTCTTT. Its protein product is CSVAGRWTEAFF.

V gene TRBV7-2 combines with J gene TRBJ1-2, with D perhaps TRBD1 (5 bases). The V and J ends lost 6 bases and 4 bases respectively, with 9 bases between them. The CDR3 covers 12 residues. Germline V lookup: CDR1 SGHTA, CDR2 FQGNSA. The CDR3 loop reads CASRGEFYGYTF. As DNA, the CDR3 is TGTGCCAGCAGAGGGGAGTTCTATGGCTACACCTTC.